The present TCR beta chain was sequenced within a study of sequential checkpoint blockade in melanoma. Study details: Randomization was 1:1 between first-line nivolumab→ipilimumab and ipilimumab→nivolumab.

Germline V CDR1 and CDR2: LGHNA, YSLEER. V gave up 3 bases and J gave up 2 bases; unmatched junction bases: 7. This CDR3 is built from 15 residues. Treatment meaning: randomized to nivolumab then ipilimumab (arm A) or the reverse (arm B). From thawed PBMCs, live CD3+CD8+ cells negative for CD19 and CD56 were sorted. Repertoires were generated with immunoSEQ multiplex PCR, while TCRdb's copy carries only in-frame clones and drops some. The sample lists some 1,300 clones, less than 75% occurring once. This chain joins TRBV4-3 and TRBJ2-7, with TRBD1 matching over 7 bases. This material consisted of CD8+ T cells sorted from blood (inferred from file names), taken from a patient given nivolumab and ipilimumab in sequence. The receptor's source is a human donor with melanoma. The CDR3 region is CASSQDRTGTYEQYF. Here the CDR3 DNA reads TGCGCCAGCAGCCAGGACCGGACAGGCACCTACGAGCAGTACTTC.